The 32 T cell receptor beta chains in this list originate from one sample, sequenced in a study of cytomegalovirus exposure and HLA in healthy donors. PCR used 60 Vbeta primers and 13 Jbeta primers. Data came from immunoSEQ multiplex PCR; TCRdb stores just in-frame clones and leaves some out. The table includes about 170,000 clones, around 78% detected once. What was sequenced was PBMCs. The source is a woman under 40 in good health and CMV-seropositive.

The genes are TRBV11-3 and TRBJ2-7; maybe TRBD2 (5 bases). The CDR3 runs 12 residues. The V gene lost 5 bases and the J gene lost 8 bases, with 13 bases spanning the gap. Germline V gives CDR1 SGHNT, CDR2 YENEEA. CDR3 bases: TGTGCCAGCAGCCCCGGGAAGGGCCAGCAGTACTTC. Translated, it gives CASSPGKGQQYF.

The chain has TRBV5-1 and TRBJ2-3; 11 bases line up with TRBD2. Trimming took 5 bases from V and 8 from J; bases not matched to a gene: 10. CDR1 SGHRS and CDR2 YFSETQ come from the germline V gene. CDR3 size: 15 residues. CDR3 amino acids: CASRGLAGGAGTQYF. In DNA form, the CDR3 reads TGCGCCAGCAGGGGGCTAGCGGGGGGTGCAGGTACGCAGTATTTT.

This sequence joins TRBV5-1 and TRBJ2-2, with 8 bases that match TRBD1. Germline V CDR1 and CDR2: SGHRS, YFSETQ. The CDR3 contains 17 residues. The V gene end was trimmed by 4 bases and the J gene end by 4 bases; junction bases not matched to a gene: 12. CDR3 loop: CASSPRSRGQSTGELFF. DNA for the CDR3: TGCGCCAGCAGCCCCCGTAGCAGGGGGCAATCCACCGGGGAGCTGTTTTTT.

The chain employs TRBV5-4 and TRBJ1-2, with TRBD1 matching 11 bases. With 4 bases clipped from V and 6 bases from J, the junction kept 2 bases outside the gene matches. Per the germline V gene, CDR1 is SGHNT and CDR2 is YYREEE (reference sequence). This CDR3 is built from 13 residues. In nucleotides, the CDR3 is TGTGCCAGCAGCGGGGGACAGGGGGATGGCTACACCTTC. Protein sequence: CASSGGQGDGYTF.

This chain uses TRBV19 with TRBJ1-2; a possible D gene is TRBD1 (5 bases). CDR3 length: 15 residues. The V gene's germline CDR1 is LNHDA and CDR2 SQIVND (reference sequence). Trimming took off 1 base at V and 6 bases at J, with 15 bases between the two ends. The CDR3 is CASSIASGVTHGYTF. The CDR3 DNA reads TGTGCCAGTAGTATAGCTTCGGGGGTAACGCATGGCTACACCTTC.

V gene TRBV7-2 combines with J gene TRBJ1-2, with 10 bases lining up with TRBD1. There are 17 residues in the CDR3. Unmatched junction bases numbered 16, after V lost 5 bases and J lost 7 bases. Germline V CDR1 and CDR2: SGHTA, FQGNSA. This CDR3 is CASSPHSQTGGRGGYTF. CDR3 DNA sequence: TGTGCCAGCAGCCCCCATAGCCAGACAGGGGGCAGGGGTGGCTACACCTTC.

This chain uses TRBV6-1 with TRBJ1-5, with 7 bases identical to TRBD1. The CDR3 extends over 13 amino acids. Germline V gives CDR1 MNHNS, CDR2 SASEGT. V shed 6 bases and J 3 bases; nucleotides not matched to a gene: 2. DNA for the CDR3: TGTGCCAGCAGGGACAGGACCAATCAGCCCCAGCATTTT. Protein: CASRDRTNQPQHF.

The chain employs TRBV7-2 and TRBJ1-1; the D is unclear. The CDR3 length is 18 residues. V gave up 4 bases and J gave up 1 base, with 22 bases separating them. CDR1 is SGHTA, CDR2 FQGNSA, per germline. CDR3 sequence (DNA): TGTGCCAGCAGCTCCTCCGCCGGAGACCCTTGGTGGAACACTGAAGCTTTCTTT. Translating it yields CASSSSAGDPWWNTEAFF.

The CDR3 loop is CASSPGRELFF. The DNA of the CDR3 is TGTGCCAGCAGCCCTGGGAGGGAACTGTTTTTT. The chain is built from TRBV7-9 and TRBJ1-4; D remains ambiguous. Deletions cut 5 bases from V and 12 bases from J, with 10 bases between. Germline CDR1 is SEHNR and CDR2 is FQNEAQ (reference sequence). CDR3 length: 11 residues. Drawing the rest from reference TRBV7-9 and TRBJ1-4, the complete variable domain is DTGVSQNPRHKITKRGQNVTFRCDPISEHNRLYWYRQTLGQGPEFLTYFQNEAQLEKSRLLSDRFSAERPKGSFSTLEIQRTEQGDSAMYLCASSPGRELFFGSGTQLSVL.

The rearrangement links TRBV27 to TRBJ2-3; 7 bases align to TRBD1. The CDR3 length is 16 residues. V shed 2 bases and J 2 bases; nucleotides not matched to a gene: 7. Germline V lookup: CDR1 MNHEY, CDR2 SMNVEV (reference sequence). CDR3: CASSLSSGQYTDTQYF. CDR3 coding DNA: TGTGCCAGCAGTTTAAGCTCGGGACAGTACACAGATACGCAGTATTTT.

CDR3 sequence reads: CASSPQGGGNTEAFF. CDR3 in DNA: TGTGCCAGCTCACCGCAGGGTGGTGGAAACACTGAAGCTTTCTTT. The gene calls are TRBV18 and TRBJ1-1, with a tentative D call TRBD1 (5 bases). The V end was cut by 3 bases, the J end by 2 bases, with 13 bases between. CDR3 length equals 15 residues. Germline CDR1 and CDR2: KGHSH and LQKENI.

The CDR3 is CASSVTSGGPPSYEQYF. In DNA, the CDR3 is TGTGCCAGCAGCGTGACTAGCGGGGGGCCACCCTCCTACGAGCAGTACTTC. The gene calls are TRBV9 and TRBJ2-5, with 13 bases identical to TRBD2. TRBJ2-7 explains the end of the DNA better; the J call may be wrong. Germline loops: CDR1 SGDLS, CDR2 YYNGEE. The CDR3 covers 17 residues.

This clone turned up a few times. The chain couples TRBV6-9 to TRBJ2-5; TRBD2 agrees at 8 bases. The DNA matches TRBJ2-7 better at its end, which makes the J call doubtful. Germline values: CDR1 MNHGY, CDR2 SVAAGI. This CDR3 region has 13 residues. CDR3 in DNA: TGTGCCAGTCACCTGGGGACTAGCTACGAGCAGTACTTC. Translating it yields CASHLGTSYEQYF.

This clone was detected only a few times. The chain combines TRBV18 with TRBJ1-2; 10 bases line up with TRBD1. The CDR3 has 16 amino acids. The germline CDR1 and CDR2 sequences are KGHSH and LQKENI. The V gene end was trimmed by 5 bases and the J gene end by 4 bases; junction bases not matched to a gene: 10. The CDR3 sequence is CASSTGTGAQFYGYTF. The CDR3 coding sequence is TGTGCCAGCTCAACTGGGACAGGGGCGCAATTCTATGGCTACACCTTC.

The chain combines TRBV5-1 with TRBJ2-5, with TRBD2 as a possible D gene (5 bases). The last part of the DNA fits TRBJ2-7 better; the J call may be wrong. The CDR3 contains 14 residues. The germline V gene encodes CDR1 SGHRS and CDR2 YFSETQ. This CDR3 reads CASSLAGKGNEQYF. The CDR3, as DNA: TGCGCCAGCAGCTTGGCCGGGAAAGGGAACGAGCAGTACTTC.

The rearrangement joins TRBV2 to TRBJ2-5; perhaps TRBD1 as D (6 bases). CDR1 and CDR2 (germline): SNHLY, FYNNEI. Trimming left V 6 bases short and J 5 bases short, with 10 bases between. This CDR3 is built from 12 residues. CDR3 coding DNA: TGTGCCAGCAGCAGGGGCCTGGAGACCCAGTACTTC. It specifies CASSRGLETQYF. Together with reference TRBV2 and TRBJ2-5, the CDR3 gives the full variable domain: EPEVTQTPSHQVTQMGQEVILRCVPISNHLYFYWYRQILGQKVEFLVSFYNNEISEKSEIFDDQFSVERPDGSNFTLKIRSTKLEDSAMYFCASSRGLETQYFGPGTRLLVL.

This clone was seen a few times. This chain joins TRBV2 and TRBJ2-3; D gene uncertain. The CDR3 consists of 12 residues. V was cut by 4 bases and J by 2 bases, with 4 bases left in between. Germline lookup yields CDR1 SNHLY and CDR2 FYNNEI. The CDR3 bases are TGTGCCAGCAGTGGACACACAGATACGCAGTATTTT. Translated, it gives CASSGHTDTQYF.

The genes are TRBV2 and TRBJ2-6; D remains ambiguous. Deletions cut 8 bases from V and 0 bases from J, with 17 bases between. Germline lookup yields CDR1 SNHLY and CDR2 FYNNEI. This CDR3 is 17 amino acids long. The CDR3 nucleotides are TGTGCCAGCTCATTATGGGCCGGTTTCTCTGGGGCCAACGTCCTGACTTTC. Amino acid sequence: CASSLWAGFSGANVLTF.

The V and J genes are TRBV19 and TRBJ2-5, with TRBD2 identical over 10 bases. J gave up 3 bases and V 4 bases, and 5 bases lay outside the gene matches. The CDR3 has 15 residues. Germline CDR1 is LNHDA and CDR2 is SQIVND (reference sequence). CDR3 in DNA: TGTGCCAGTAGTACCGGGGGACTAGCGAAAGAGACCCAGTACTTC. Translated: CASSTGGLAKETQYF.

This chain joins TRBV7-9 and TRBJ1-4, with unresolved D. V lost 5 bases and J 4 bases, leaving 11 bases between the germline ends. This CDR3 has 14 residues. In germline, CDR1 is SEHNR, CDR2 FQNEAQ (reference sequence). For the CDR3, the DNA is TGTGCCAGCAGCCTTCTCGGTGGTAATGAAAAACTGTTTTTT. Protein: CASSLLGGNEKLFF.

The CDR3 reads CASSYGTGEEYF. CDR3 nucleotide sequence: TGTGCCAGCAGTTACGGGACAGGGGAGGAATACTTC. V gene TRBV6-5 combines with J gene TRBJ2-7; 10 nucleotides line up with TRBD1. This CDR3 spans 12 amino acids. V shed 2 bases and J 13 bases; nucleotides not matched to a gene: 5. Germline CDR1 MNHEY, CDR2 SVGAGI.

The chain has TRBV28 and TRBJ1-5, with 7 bases identical to TRBD1. Germline lookup yields CDR1 MDHEN and CDR2 SYDVKM. This CDR3 is 13 amino acids long. V shed 9 bases, J shed 5 bases, and the junction held 7 bases outside the gene matches. The CDR3 nucleotides read TGTGCCAGTGGGAACAGGGGAGATCAGCCCCAGCATTTT. This gives the protein CASGNRGDQPQHF.

The rearrangement joins TRBV7-2 to TRBJ1-4; D is uncertain. V lost 2 bases and J 6 bases, leaving 4 bases between the germline ends. The CDR3 length is 12 residues. Germline V gene lookup returns CDR1 SGHTA and CDR2 FQGNSA. CDR3: CASSLRDEKLFF. Here the CDR3 DNA reads TGTGCCAGCAGCTTAAGAGATGAAAAACTGTTTTTT.

The chain recombines TRBV15 with TRBJ2-2; 11 bases are a match to TRBD2. There are 14 residues in the CDR3. The V gene end was trimmed by 9 bases and the J gene end by 1 base; junction bases not matched to a gene: 1. Per germline, CDR1 LNHNV and CDR2 YYDKDF (reference sequence). CDR3 loop: CATGLAGNTGELFF. CDR3 in DNA: TGTGCCACTGGACTAGCGGGGAACACCGGGGAGCTGTTTTTT.

The chain links TRBV2 to TRBJ2-7, with D hard to call. Trimming stripped 0 bases from V and 4 bases from J, with 10 bases between. Per the germline V gene, CDR1 is SNHLY and CDR2 is FYNNEI. The CDR3 is 14 residues long. This CDR3 reads CASSEALLEYEQYF. CDR3 sequence (DNA): TGTGCCAGCAGTGAAGCGCTTCTGGAGTACGAGCAGTACTTC.

This clone came up a few times. The chain has TRBV2 and TRBJ1-4; 9 nucleotides agree with TRBD1. Germline CDR1 is SNHLY and CDR2 is FYNNEI. The CDR3 is 17 amino acids. The V segment lost 3 bases and the J segment 4 bases; nucleotides outside the gene matches: 9. The CDR3 here is CASSEGIPGQGNEKLFF. The CDR3 DNA sequence: TGTGCCAGCAGTGAGGGGATCCCGGGACAGGGTAATGAAAAACTGTTTTTT.

V gene TRBV4-1 combines with J gene TRBJ1-1; 7 bases map to TRBD1. The CDR3 has 13 residues. The germline gives CDR1 MGHRA, CDR2 YSYEKL. V lost 5 bases and J lost 8; bases outside the gene matches: 8. CDR3 amino acids: CASSITGAVEAFF. CDR3 nucleotide sequence: TGCGCCAGCAGCATTACAGGGGCCGTAGAAGCTTTCTTT.

The chain combines TRBV28 with TRBJ1-2; no firm D call. This CDR3 has 11 residues. With 7 bases removed from V and 2 bases from J, the gap between germline ends came to 5 bases. In germline, CDR1 is MDHEN, CDR2 SYDVKM. CDR3 nucleotide sequence: TGTGCCAGCAACCGGAACTATGGCTACACCTTC. Translating gives CASNRNYGYTF.

This rearrangement joins TRBV2 to TRBJ2-5, with a weak D call TRBD1 (6 bases). V was clipped by 7 bases and J by 9 bases, with 15 bases between them. This CDR3 region has 12 residues. Germline V gene data show CDR1 as SNHLY and CDR2 as FYNNEI. CDR3 residues: CASTTGPIAQYF. Here the CDR3 DNA reads TGTGCCAGCACTACAGGGCCGATAGCCCAGTACTTC.

This clone was seen a few times. The rearrangement joins TRBV11-2 to TRBJ2-7; 7 nucleotides match TRBD2. This CDR3 has 13 residues. The germline gives CDR1 SGHAT, CDR2 FQNNGV. J was trimmed by 1 base and V by 8 bases; bases with no gene match: 5. For the CDR3, the DNA is TGTGCCAGCTCTTGGGGGGGGTCCTACGAGCAGTACTTC. Translated: CASSWGGSYEQYF.

CDR3 in amino acids: CSVDPSGDNEQFF. The CDR3 nucleotides are TGCAGCGTTGACCCCAGCGGGGACAATGAGCAGTTCTTC. J is TRBJ2-1 and V is TRBV29-1; 7 bases match TRBD2. Per the germline V gene, CDR1 is SQVTM and CDR2 is ANQGSEA. The ends lost 3 bases at V and 5 bases at J; junction bases unmatched: 4. This CDR3 spans 13 amino acids.

V usage is TRBV11-3 and J usage is TRBJ2-7; D ambiguous. CDR1 and CDR2 from the germline V gene are SGHNT and YENEEA. V shed 0 bases and J shed 3 bases, with 6 bases lying between them. There are 13 residues in the CDR3. The CDR3 loop reads CASSLEEDYEQYF. CDR3 nucleotide sequence: TGTGCCAGCAGCTTAGAAGAGGACTACGAGCAGTACTTC. Complete variable domain (other parts from reference TRBV11-3 and TRBJ2-7): EAGVVQSPRYKIIEKKQPVAFWCNPISGHNTLYWYLQNLGQGPELLIRYENEEAVDDSQLPKDRFSAERLKGVDSTLKIQPAELGDSAVYLCASSLEEDYEQYFGPGTRLTVT.